The 8 T cell receptor beta chains below were found in one sample sequenced in a study of human T cells and chemical hapten exposure. TCRdb reanalysed the RACE reads using MiXCR and keeps one entry per CDR3 protein. The sample yields more than 55,000 distinct CDR3 sequences, 9.5% to 10% seen once. Noted time point: pre-sensitization, week 0. The treatment here: therapeutic diphenylcyclopropenone sensitization with weekly scalp DPC. The starting material was whole blood, obtained in connection with sensitization to the hapten diphenylcyclopropenone (DPC). These TCRs come from a man in his forties or fifties with alopecia areata. Some clones in this sample may be carry-over from other donors' samples.

This clonotype has a count of ten or more. The CDR3, as DNA: TGTGCCAGCAGGCCTCAGGGGAATCGGCAGCCCCAGCATTTT. Its protein product is CASRPQGNRQPQHF. The chain couples TRBV28 to TRBJ1-5, with a weak D call TRBD1 (6 bases). Germline-derived CDR1 and CDR2 are MDHEN and SYDVKM. This CDR3 is 14 amino acids long. Trimming removed 6 bases at V and 7 bases at J, with 16 bases between.

The V call is TRBV12-3 or TRBV12-4, the J call TRBJ2-1, with D hard to call. V was clipped by 7 bases and J by 2 bases, with 9 bases between them. The CDR3 spans 13 residues. This CDR3 reads CASTRYAYNEQFF. In DNA form, the CDR3 reads TGTGCCAGCACCCGATATGCCTACAATGAGCAGTTCTTC.

The chain carries TRBV9 and TRBJ2-3, with D possibly TRBD1 on 6 matching bases. Germline V lookup: CDR1 SGDLS, CDR2 YYNGEE. Trimming pared 3 bases from V and 4 bases from J, leaving 18 bases between. CDR3 size: 16 residues. In DNA form, the CDR3 reads TGTGCCAGCAGCGGAGGAACAGGGCTTCGAGCAGATACGCAGTATTTT. Residues: CASSGGTGLRADTQYF.

This clonotype was counted only a few times. The chain has TRBV27 and TRBJ2-1, with 10 bases fitting TRBD1. The CDR3 is 14 residues long. V was pared by 3 bases and J by 6 bases, with 2 bases of the junction left unmatched. The germline gives CDR1 MNHEY, CDR2 SMNVEV (reference sequence). The CDR3 DNA reads TGTGCCAGCAGTTTTGGGACAGGGGCCAATGAGCAGTTCTTC. Amino acids: CASSFGTGANEQFF.

In its sample, this clonotype ranks as medium-sized. This chain links TRBV5-1 with TRBJ2-1; 9 bases fit TRBD1. CDR1 and CDR2 from the germline V gene are SGHRS and YFSETQ. The CDR3 loop spans 15 amino acids. V shed 3 bases and J 2 bases; nucleotides not matched to a gene: 3. DNA of the CDR3: TGCGCCAGCAGCTGGGGACAGGGACCCTACAATGAGCAGTTCTTC. Its protein product is CASSWGQGPYNEQFF. Together with reference TRBV5-1 and TRBJ2-1, the CDR3 gives the full variable domain: KAGVTQTPRYLIKTRGQQVTLSCSPISGHRSVSWYQQTPGQGLQFLFEYFSETQRNKGNFPGRFSGRQFSNSRSEMNVSTLELGDSALYLCASSWGQGPYNEQFFGPGTRLTVL.

The genes are TRBV12-3 or TRBV12-4 and TRBJ1-5; D not certain. The CDR3 is made up of 14 amino acids. V was shortened by 3 bases and J by 3 bases, with 9 bases between the two germline ends. The CDR3 spells CASSFGQNNQPQHF. The CDR3 DNA is TGTGCCAGCAGTTTCGGGCAGAACAATCAGCCCCAGCATTTT.

This clonotype showed up many times. The chain links TRBV6-1 to TRBJ1-5; TRBD1 agrees at 7 bases. V was clipped by 5 bases and J by 3 bases; unmatched bases: 7. CDR1 is MNHNS, CDR2 SASEGT, per germline. CDR3 length: 15 residues. The CDR3 sequence is CASSPDRASNQPQHF. CDR3 nucleotide sequence: TGTGCCAGCAGTCCCGACAGGGCCTCCAATCAGCCCCAGCATTTT.

This clonotype was seen many times. Written as DNA, the CDR3 is TGTGCCAGCAGCCAAGACTCCGCGAACACCGGGGAGCTGTTTTTT. This gives the protein CASSQDSANTGELFF. The genes are TRBV7-9 and TRBJ2-2; D gene ambiguous. Germline V gene lookup returns CDR1 SEHNR and CDR2 FQNEAQ (reference sequence). V dropped 5 bases and J dropped 0 bases, with 10 bases sitting between them. CDR3 length equals 15 residues.